The 25 T cell receptor beta chains in this list originate from one sample, sequenced in a study of beta chain features in type 1 diabetes. Expressed TCRB transcripts were sequenced because the entire RNA isolate underwent reverse transcription. Profiled with immunoSEQ multiplex PCR; TCRdb holds only in-frame clones, not every one. The sample carries more than 350,000 clones, 10% to 12% recorded once. Specimen: naive CD4+ T cells from blood. The receptors come from a woman younger than 30 in good health.

This chain links TRBV15 with TRBJ1-5; TRBD1 matches 7 bases. The CDR3 contains 16 residues. The V gene end was trimmed by 0 bases and the J gene end by 2 bases; junction bases not matched to a gene: 4. The germline V gene encodes CDR1 LNHNV and CDR2 YYDKDF (reference sequence). CDR3 amino acids: CATSRDNRGGNQPQHF. In nucleotides, the CDR3 is TGTGCCACCAGCAGAGATAACAGGGGCGGCAATCAGCCCCAGCATTTT.

This clone appeared once. The CDR3: CASSRWESLREKLFF. The CDR3 DNA reads TGCGCCAGCAGTCGATGGGAAAGTCTACGTGAAAAACTGTTTTTT. The V and J genes are TRBV4-1 and TRBJ1-4; D is ambiguous. The V end lost 6 bases, the J end lost 7 bases, and 18 bases lay between the germline ends. The CDR3 totals 15 residues. Germline V CDR1 and CDR2: MGHRA, YSYEKL.

The chain uses TRBV7-2 and TRBJ2-1; D is ambiguous. The CDR3 is made up of 13 amino acids. Germline CDR1 is SGHTA and CDR2 is FQGNSA. V lost 5 bases and J lost 6, with 11 bases in between. Here the CDR3 reads CASSLGTFNEQFF. The DNA for the CDR3 is TGTGCCAGCAGCCTCGGAACTTTCAATGAGCAGTTCTTC.

This clone turned up a few times. The V gene is TRBV2, the J gene TRBJ2-3; 9 nucleotides align to TRBD1. V was pared by 3 bases and J by 0 bases, with 4 bases of the junction left unmatched. The germline V gene encodes CDR1 SNHLY and CDR2 FYNNEI. The CDR3 runs to 16 residues. The CDR3 region is CASSDVDRGSTDTQYF. CDR3 DNA: TGTGCCAGCAGTGATGTGGACAGGGGTAGCACAGATACGCAGTATTTT.

The chain combines TRBV18 with TRBJ2-7; the D call may be TRBD1 or TRBD2 (5 bases each). Trimming took 5 bases from V and 3 from J, leaving 14 bases between them. The CDR3 totals 14 residues. The V gene's germline CDR1 is KGHSH and CDR2 LQKENI. CDR3 sequence reads: CASSGDQLFYEQYF. CDR3 DNA: TGTGCCAGCTCAGGGGACCAGTTATTCTACGAGCAGTACTTC.

The chain employs TRBV20-1 and TRBJ1-3; unclear D gene. V lost 5 bases, J lost 7 bases, and 9 bases lay in between. Germline lookup yields CDR1 DFQATT and CDR2 SNEGSKA (reference sequence). This CDR3 is 11 amino acids long. CDR3 sequence: CSAVNSNTIYF. The CDR3 DNA follows: TGCAGTGCTGTGAACAGTAACACCATATATTTT.

V usage is TRBV10-3 and J usage is TRBJ2-1; D gene uncertain. V was pared by 5 bases and J by 6 bases, with 8 bases between. Per the germline V gene, CDR1 is ENHRY and CDR2 is SYGVKD. The CDR3 is made up of 12 amino acids. Here the CDR3 reads CAISSYGNEQFF. The CDR3 coding sequence is TGTGCCATCAGTTCCTACGGCAATGAGCAGTTCTTC.

The V gene is TRBV19, the J gene TRBJ2-3; no clear D. V was clipped by 8 bases and J by 5 bases, with 14 bases between them. CDR1 is LNHDA, CDR2 SQIVND, per germline (reference sequence). The CDR3 totals 13 residues. CDR3 protein: CASRPRQVDTQYF. The CDR3 bases are TGTGCCAGTCGACCGCGTCAAGTAGATACGCAGTATTTT.

V and J are TRBV29-1 and TRBJ1-1, with D possibly being TRBD1 (6 bases). Germline V gene lookup returns CDR1 SQVTM and CDR2 ANQGSEA. CDR3 length: 14 amino acids. Between the trimmed V and J ends, which lost 4 bases and 3 bases, there was a span of 15 bases. The CDR3 loop reads CSVVLRGTYTEAFF. The CDR3, as DNA: TGCAGCGTTGTTTTGAGGGGGACATACACTGAAGCTTTCTTT.

This clone has just a few counts. V is TRBV30 and J is TRBJ2-1; no firm D call. Germline CDR1 GTSNPN, CDR2 SVGIG (reference sequence). The V and J ends lost 5 bases and 3 bases respectively, with 17 bases between them. The CDR3 extends over 15 amino acids. This chain's CDR3 is CAWGRRFADYNEQFF. CDR3 coding DNA: TGTGCCTGGGGCCGGCGCTTTGCGGACTACAATGAGCAGTTCTTC. The full variable domain, in which reference TRBV30 and TRBJ2-1 provide the parts outside the CDR3, is SQTIHQWPATLVQPVGSPLSLECTVEGTSNPNLYWYRQAAGRGLQLLFYSVGIGQISSEVPQNLSASRPQDRQFILSSKKLLLSDSGFYLCAWGRRFADYNEQFFGPGTRLTVL.

The gene calls are TRBV28 and TRBJ2-7, with 10 bases that match TRBD1. Germline CDR1 is MDHEN and CDR2 is SYDVKM. This CDR3 is 14 amino acids long. J gave up 3 bases and V 5 bases, and 4 bases lay outside the gene matches. This CDR3 is CASSPGTGVYEQYV. In DNA, the CDR3 is TGTGCCAGCAGTCCAGGGACAGGGGTCTACGAGCAGTACGTC.

This clone was recorded a few times. The V gene is TRBV7-3, the J gene TRBJ2-7, with D perhaps matching TRBD1 or TRBD2 (5 bases each). The V end lost 2 bases, the J end lost 2 bases, and 10 bases lay between the germline ends. Germline-derived CDR1 and CDR2 are SGHTA and FQGTGA. The CDR3 sequence is 14 residues long. CDR3 amino acids: CASSLSGGPYEQYF. CDR3 DNA: TGTGCCAGCAGCTTATCTGGGGGACCCTACGAGCAGTACTTC. Based on the CDR3 plus reference TRBV7-3 and TRBJ2-7, the full variable domain is GAGVSQTPSNKVTEKGKYVELRCDPISGHTALYWYRQSLGQGPEFLIYFQGTGAADDSGLPNDRFFAVRPEGSVSTLKIQRTERGDSAVYLCASSLSGGPYEQYFGPGTRLTVT.

There are a few counts of this clone. This sequence joins TRBV7-2 and TRBJ1-6, with D perhaps TRBD1 (5 bases). V was clipped by 4 bases and J by 3 bases, with 16 bases between them. CDR1 SGHTA and CDR2 FQGNSA come from the germline V gene. The CDR3 runs 17 residues. The CDR3 here is CASSYNQGEDYNSPLHF. The DNA of the CDR3 is TGTGCCAGCAGCTACAACCAGGGAGAGGACTATAATTCACCCCTCCACTTT. The variable domain in full, with the rest retrieved from reference TRBV7-2 and TRBJ1-6, is GAGVSQSPSNKVTEKGKDVELRCDPISGHTALYWYRQSLGQGLEFLIYFQGNSAPDKSGLPSDRFSAERTGGSVSTLTIQRTQQEDSAVYLCASSYNQGEDYNSPLHFGNGTRLTVT.

This chain's CDR3 is CASCGTGTWEQYF. CDR3 DNA: TGTGCCAGCTGCGGGACGGGGACATGGGAGCAGTACTTC. The V gene is TRBV18, the J gene TRBJ2-7; TRBD1 or TRBD2 may be the D gene (6 bases each). Germline-derived CDR1 and CDR2 are KGHSH and LQKENI. This CDR3 spans 13 amino acids. V was pared by 7 bases and J by 7 bases, with 17 bases between. The entire variable domain, with the rest obtained from reference TRBV18 and TRBJ2-7, is as follows: NAGVMQNPRHLVRRRGQEARLRCSPMKGHSHVYWYRQLPEEGLKFMVYLQKENIIDESGMPKERFSAEFPKEGPSILRIQQVVRGDSAAYFCASCGTGTWEQYFGPGTRLTVT.

V is TRBV6-4 and J is TRBJ2-6; 7 bases line up with TRBD1. This CDR3 spans 16 amino acids. Germline V gives CDR1 MRHNA, CDR2 SNTAGT. With V trimmed by 11 bases and J by 0 bases, 10 bases remained unmatched. The DNA for the CDR3 is TGTGCCTCGTCCCGGGACAGCATCTCTGGGGCCAACGTCCTGACTTTC. As protein: CASSRDSISGANVLTF.

This clone has just a few counts. The genes are TRBV2 and TRBJ2-4; D is uncertain. CDR1 SNHLY and CDR2 FYNNEI come from the germline V gene. This CDR3 is 11 amino acids long. The V end lost 4 bases, the J end lost 3 bases, and 1 base lay between the germline ends. The CDR3 loop is CASSVKNIQYF. For the CDR3, the DNA is TGTGCCAGCAGTGTCAAAAACATTCAGTACTTC.

In its sample, this clone was seen many times. V is TRBV29-1 and J is TRBJ2-3; D tentatively reads TRBD1 or TRBD2 (5 bases each). Germline loops: CDR1 SQVTM, CDR2 ANQGSEA. The length of the CDR3 is 13 residues. V was pared by 7 bases and J by 2 bases, with 13 bases between. DNA of the CDR3: TGCAGCGCCACGGGGCAGATCACAGATACGCAGTATTTT. It yields the protein CSATGQITDTQYF.

This clone showed up just a few times. CDR3 coding DNA: TGTGCCAGCAACCCACGGAGCAGGGTTCGTCTCGAGCAGTACTTC. Protein sequence: CASNPRSRVRLEQYF. The chain is built from TRBV21-1 and TRBJ2-7; TRBD1 was called by the table and not checked on the DNA. TRBV21-1 is flagged as a pseudogene. There are 15 residues in the CDR3.

The gene calls are TRBV4-1 and TRBJ2-5; D may be TRBD1 (6 bases). V was cut by 4 bases and J by 5 bases, with 23 bases left in between. This CDR3 region has 17 residues. The germline V gene has CDR1 MGHRA and CDR2 YSYEKL. CDR3 protein: CASSRSRGTDLRETQYF. In nucleotides, the CDR3 is TGCGCCAGCAGCCGCTCGAGGGGGACGGACCTTCGGGAGACCCAGTACTTC.

The chain uses TRBV19 and TRBJ2-7, with D unresolved. CDR1 and CDR2 (germline): LNHDA, SQIVND (reference sequence). The CDR3 consists of 14 residues. V lost 4 bases and J lost 3, with 13 bases in between. The CDR3 loop reads CASSSGDSNYEQYF. Here the CDR3 DNA reads TGTGCCAGTAGTAGTGGAGACTCCAACTACGAGCAGTACTTC.

There are a few counts of this clone. The V gene is TRBV4-1, the J gene TRBJ1-4; 7 nucleotides align to TRBD1. Germline V gives CDR1 MGHRA, CDR2 YSYEKL. CDR3 length: 17 amino acids. The V and J ends lost 5 bases and 0 bases, in that order; junction bases with no gene match: 9. The CDR3, as DNA: TGCGCCAGCAGCGGCCGGGACAGAGTCGCAACTAATGAAAAACTGTTTTTT. This translates into CASSGRDRVATNEKLFF.

The chain employs TRBV18 and TRBJ2-1, with D maybe TRBD2 (5 bases). Trimming took off 2 bases at V and 9 bases at J, with 8 bases between the two ends. The CDR3 runs 12 residues. Germline CDR1 is KGHSH and CDR2 is LQKENI. The CDR3 loop is CASSPVGSEQFF. Written as DNA, the CDR3 is TGTGCCAGCTCACCAGTGGGGAGTGAGCAGTTCTTC.

This clone was detected once. The chain links TRBV7-6 to TRBJ2-3, with D possibly TRBD1 on 7 matching bases. CDR1 and CDR2 from the germline V gene are SGHVS and FNYEAQ. This CDR3 comprises 15 residues. Trimming took off 5 bases at V and 5 bases at J, with 17 bases between the two ends. The CDR3 nucleotides read TGTGCCAGCAGCCCGAGCGGAGGGGGCGTAGATACGCAGTATTTT. It specifies CASSPSGGGVDTQYF.

This clone came up once. The chain is built from TRBV6-5 and TRBJ1-2, with D perhaps matching TRBD1 (6 bases). Trimming left V 0 bases short and J 5 bases short, with 10 bases between. The CDR3 is made up of 14 amino acids. Germline V gene data show CDR1 as MNHEY and CDR2 as SVGAGI. CDR3 bases: TGTGCCAGCAGTTACTCGGCACAGGGTTATGGCTACACCTTC. It is translated as CASSYSAQGYGYTF.

The gene calls are TRBV7-2 and TRBJ1-5; no definite D call. Trimming removed 2 bases at V and 1 base at J, with 3 bases between. This CDR3 spans 13 amino acids. CDR1 is SGHTA and CDR2 is FQGNSA in the germline V gene. DNA for the CDR3: TGTGCCAGCAGCTTAAACAGCAATCAGCCCCAGCATTTT. Translating gives CASSLNSNQPQHF.